These 14 T cell receptor beta chains were sequenced from one sample in a study of cytomegalovirus exposure and HLA in healthy donors. The PCR employed 60 Vbeta primers together with 13 Jbeta primers. Sequencing was performed with immunoSEQ multiplex PCR; in TCRdb, only in-frame clones are kept and a portion is missing. Among some 160,000 clones, roughly 85% were seen once, and the ten largest hold more than 0.55%. What was sequenced was PBMCs. The receptors originated from a woman in her 40s in good health and CMV-seronegative.

The chain combines TRBV6-5 with TRBJ1-1; 9 bases are a match to TRBD1. CDR1 and CDR2 from the germline V gene are MNHEY and SVGAGI. Germline trimming cut 6 bases from V and 4 bases from J; bases unmatched to any gene: 0. The CDR3 length is 12 residues. The CDR3 DNA reads TGTGCCAGCAGGACAGGGGGCACTGAAGCTTTCTTT. Protein product: CASRTGGTEAFF.

V usage is TRBV6-4 and J usage is TRBJ2-3; 10 bases agree with TRBD2. The length of the CDR3 is 16 residues. CDR1 is MRHNA and CDR2 is SNTAGT in the germline V gene. After removal of 3 bases from V and 6 bases from J, the junction contained 9 bases not matched to a gene. In DNA form, the CDR3 reads TGTGCCAGCAGTGAGGAGCAAGCGGGAGGGACGGATACGCAGTATTTT. This gives the protein CASSEEQAGGTDTQYF.

This sequence joins TRBV10-3 and TRBJ2-3, with 10 bases fitting TRBD2. With V trimmed by 3 bases and J by 2 bases, 5 bases remained unmatched. Germline V gene sequence: CDR1 ENHRY, CDR2 SYGVKD. The CDR3 is 16 residues long. CDR3 sequence: CAISEGLAVLTDTQYF. The CDR3 nucleotides are TGTGCCATCAGTGAAGGACTAGCGGTCCTCACAGATACGCAGTATTTT.

The V gene is TRBV5-4, the J gene TRBJ1-1; perhaps TRBD1 as D (6 bases). V shed 4 bases and J shed 3 bases, with 19 bases lying between them. Germline V gene data show CDR1 as SGHNT and CDR2 as YYREEE (reference sequence). The CDR3 is 16 amino acids. The CDR3, as DNA: TGTGCCAGCAGCGGATGGAAGGGGGTAAGGGACACTGAAGCTTTCTTT. Translation: CASSGWKGVRDTEAFF.

The chain has TRBV5-1 and TRBJ2-3; TRBD2 matches at 9 bases. After removal of 6 bases from V and 1 base from J, the junction contained 9 bases not matched to a gene. CDR3 size: 16 residues. Germline V lookup: CDR1 SGHRS, CDR2 YFSETQ. CDR3 protein: CASTGRREGGTDTQYF. For the CDR3, the DNA is TGCGCCAGCACCGGGAGGCGGGAGGGTGGCACAGATACGCAGTATTTT. Full variable domain (remainder filled in from reference TRBV5-1 and TRBJ2-3): KAGVTQTPRYLIKTRGQQVTLSCSPISGHRSVSWYQQTPGQGLQFLFEYFSETQRNKGNFPGRFSGRQFSNSRSEMNVSTLELGDSALYLCASTGRREGGTDTQYFGPGTRLTVL.

The chain has TRBV5-6 and TRBJ1-4; no definite D call. This CDR3 is built from 14 residues. Germline CDR1 reads SGHDT; CDR2 reads YYEEEE. Trimming took off 1 base at V and 5 bases at J, with 9 bases between the two ends. For the CDR3, the DNA is TGTGCCAGCAGCTTGAGACTCCCAAATGAAAAACTGTTTTTT. Protein sequence: CASSLRLPNEKLFF.

The chain employs TRBV19 and TRBJ2-2; D uncertain. Trimming removed 7 bases from V and 5 bases from J, with 5 bases in between. This CDR3 has 11 residues. The germline CDR1 and CDR2 sequences are LNHDA and SQIVND (reference sequence). CDR3 in DNA: TGTGCCAGTACACGGACCGGGGAGCTGTTTTTT. Residues: CASTRTGELFF.

The chain uses TRBV11-1 and TRBJ2-7, with TRBD1 matching over 9 bases. In germline, CDR1 is SGHAT, CDR2 FQDESV (reference sequence). This CDR3 is 16 amino acids long. V lost 3 bases to trimming and J lost 2 bases; unmatched junction nucleotides: 8. CDR3 nucleotides: TGTGCCAGCAGCTTTCGCACCGGGACAGGGACCTACGAGCAGTACTTC. Translated, it gives CASSFRTGTGTYEQYF.

J is TRBJ2-7 and V is TRBV11-1; D ambiguous. V lost 2 bases and J 4 bases, leaving 9 bases between the germline ends. Germline CDR1 is SGHAT and CDR2 is FQDESV (reference sequence). This CDR3 is 13 amino acids long. CDR3 amino acids: CASSLTRLYEQYF. CDR3 sequence (DNA): TGTGCCAGCAGCTTAACCAGGCTGTACGAGCAGTACTTC.

The chain joins TRBV27 to TRBJ2-3, with a tentative D call TRBD1 (6 bases). Trimming removed 7 bases at V and 0 bases at J, with 17 bases between. Germline assignment: CDR1 MNHEY and CDR2 SMNVEV (reference sequence). CDR3 length equals 16 residues. CDR3 bases: TGTGCCAGCAAATTAACCGGGACACCGAGCACAGATACGCAGTATTTT. Residues: CASKLTGTPSTDTQYF.

This chain joins TRBV7-8 and TRBJ2-3, with 8 positions matching TRBD1. CDR3 size: 15 residues. Germline trimming cut 6 bases from V and 0 bases from J; bases unmatched to any gene: 5. CDR1 SGHVS and CDR2 FQNEAQ come from the germline V gene. CDR3 bases: TGTGCCAGCAGGAGCGACAGGGGAAGCACAGATACGCAGTATTTT. Protein sequence: CASRSDRGSTDTQYF.

The chain carries TRBV30 and TRBJ1-2, with a weak D call TRBD1 (6 bases). The V end lost 2 bases, the J end lost 8 bases, and 12 bases lay between the germline ends. The CDR3 runs to 12 residues. Germline V CDR1 and CDR2: GTSNPN, SVGIG (reference sequence). The CDR3 DNA reads TGTGCCTGGAGTCTGACAGGCCGAGGCTACACCTTC. It translates to CAWSLTGRGYTF.

V is TRBV7-2 and J is TRBJ1-2; 8 nucleotides match TRBD1. CDR3 length: 15 amino acids. Germline V gives CDR1 SGHTA, CDR2 FQGNSA. Trimming removed 2 bases from V and 10 bases from J; junction bases left unmatched: 12. CDR3 DNA sequence: TGTGCCAGCAGCTTAAGTACAGGGGGTGCCGCGGTCTACACCTTC. This encodes CASSLSTGGAAVYTF.

Note on this clone: The sample carries other DNA sequences with the same CDR3. The V and J genes are TRBV5-1 and TRBJ1-4, with 12 bases aligning to TRBD1. The germline gives CDR1 SGHRS, CDR2 YFSETQ. V trimming: 3 bases; J trimming: 8 bases; junction bases outside the gene matches: 5. The CDR3 length is 15 residues. The CDR3: CASSSGTGGTEKLFF. CDR3 nucleotides: TGCGCCAGCAGCTCCGGGACAGGGGGCACGGAAAAACTGTTTTTT.